These 13 T cell receptor beta chains were all obtained from the same sample, sequenced in a study of blood T cell repertoires in COVID-19. Sequencing was performed with immunoSEQ multiplex PCR; in TCRdb, only in-frame clones are kept and a portion is missing. The sample lists roughly 230,000 clones, 83% seen once, with 5.5% in the top ten. Sequencing was performed on peripheral blood. The receptors derive from a human donor in a cohort sampled during active COVID-19.

This sequence joins TRBV7-2 and TRBJ2-5, with D possibly matching TRBD2 (7 bases). The CDR3 totals 14 residues. Germline loops: CDR1 SGHTA, CDR2 FQGNSA. Trimming cost V 1 base and J 5 bases, with 11 bases left between them. The CDR3 region has the DNA TGTGCCAGCAGCTTAGGAGGGGGAGGGGAGACCCAGTACTTC. It yields the protein CASSLGGGGETQYF.

The chain recombines TRBV18 with TRBJ1-2; 8 nucleotides agree with TRBD1. The CDR3 consists of 15 residues. After removal of 3 bases from V and 0 bases from J, the junction contained 3 bases not matched to a gene. The V gene's germline CDR1 is KGHSH and CDR2 LQKENI. CDR3 nucleotide sequence: TGTGCCAGCTCACCCGGGACAGGAGCTAACTATGGCTACACCTTC. Its protein is CASSPGTGANYGYTF.

J is TRBJ2-5 and V is TRBV10-1, with TRBD1 matching 8 bases. The CDR3 length is 14 residues. The germline V gene encodes CDR1 WNHNN and CDR2 SYGVQD (reference sequence). J lost 5 bases, V lost 0 bases, and 2 bases had no gene match. The CDR3 here is CASSESRDRETQYF. The CDR3 coding sequence is TGCGCCAGCAGTGAGTCCCGGGACAGGGAGACCCAGTACTTC.

The V gene is TRBV27, the J gene TRBJ2-2, with a tentative D call TRBD1 (5 bases). This CDR3 has 13 amino acids. Trimming stripped 3 bases from V and 7 bases from J, with 9 bases between. CDR1 is MNHEY, CDR2 SMNVEV, per germline (reference sequence). CDR3 amino acids: CASSFQGDGELFF. In DNA, the CDR3 is TGTGCCAGCAGTTTCCAGGGTGACGGGGAGCTGTTTTTT.

This chain joins TRBV7-9 and TRBJ2-7, with 7 bases lining up with TRBD2. J was trimmed by 2 bases and V by 5 bases; bases with no gene match: 15. CDR1 and CDR2 (germline): SEHNR, FQNEAQ (reference sequence). The CDR3 is 17 residues long. CDR3 DNA: TGTGCCAGCAGCCCGCTGGGGAGGGGCCAACATCCCTACGAGCAGTACTTC. It translates to CASSPLGRGQHPYEQYF.

The chain recombines TRBV3-1 (or the pseudogene TRBV3-2) with TRBJ1-4, with TRBD1 identical over 10 bases. The V gene's germline CDR1 is LGHDT and CDR2 YNNKEL (reference sequence). The CDR3 extends over 15 amino acids. The ends lost 4 bases at V and 8 bases at J; junction bases unmatched: 7. CDR3 protein: CASSPGGQGWEKLFF. As DNA, the CDR3 is TGTGCCAGCAGCCCCGGGGGACAGGGGTGGGAAAAACTGTTTTTT.

This clone was found once. The V and J genes are TRBV28 and TRBJ2-1; tentative D call: TRBD2 (6 bases). V dropped 4 bases and J dropped 0 bases, with 16 bases sitting between them. The CDR3 loop spans 17 amino acids. From germline, CDR1 is MDHEN and CDR2 SYDVKM. The CDR3 is CASSSYFSGGSYNEQFF. DNA of the CDR3: TGTGCCAGCAGTTCATATTTTAGCGGAGGCTCCTACAATGAGCAGTTCTTC.

The chain couples TRBV20-1 to TRBJ2-7; TRBD2 is a possible D gene (6 bases). CDR1 and CDR2 (germline): DFQATT, SNEGSKA (reference sequence). The CDR3 length is 14 residues. V was trimmed by 3 bases and J by 6 bases, leaving 18 bases between them. For the CDR3, the DNA is TGCAGTGCTAGTGGTACGGGCATCGGGGGCGAGCAGTACTTC. It yields the protein CSASGTGIGGEQYF.

CDR3 sequence (DNA): TGCGCCAGCCGCAGGGATTTGGGCACTGAAGCTTTCTTT. Translating it yields CASRRDLGTEAFF. The chain combines TRBV5-1 with TRBJ1-1, with a tentative D call TRBD1 (5 bases). Trimming took 7 bases from V and 4 from J, leaving 14 bases between them. Germline CDR1 is SGHRS and CDR2 is YFSETQ. CDR3 length equals 13 residues.

This rearrangement joins TRBV28 to TRBJ1-5; D might be TRBD1 (6 bases). The CDR3 contains 15 residues. The V gene's germline CDR1 is MDHEN and CDR2 SYDVKM. Trimming removed 2 bases from V and 3 bases from J, with 11 bases in between. In nucleotides, the CDR3 is TGTGCCAGCAGTTTACCCACAGGGTCCAATCAGCCCCAGCATTTT. It encodes CASSLPTGSNQPQHF.

This clone came up a few times. The V call is TRBV6-5, the J call TRBJ2-7; 8 bases line up with TRBD1. Germline lookup yields CDR1 MNHEY and CDR2 SVGAGI. This CDR3 is built from 15 residues. The ends lost 7 bases at V and 3 bases at J; junction bases unmatched: 11. The CDR3 loop reads CASTKKDRASYEQYF. CDR3 DNA: TGTGCCAGCACCAAAAAGGACAGGGCCAGCTACGAGCAGTACTTC.

The chain employs TRBV6-5 and TRBJ2-5; 12 nucleotides agree with TRBD2. The CDR3 consists of 15 residues. The germline V gene has CDR1 MNHEY and CDR2 SVGAGI. V shed 5 bases, J shed 7 bases, and the junction held 8 bases outside the gene matches. This CDR3 is CASSLTSGGRGTQYF. The CDR3 nucleotides read TGTGCCAGCAGTCTGACTAGCGGGGGACGCGGGACCCAGTACTTC.

V is TRBV4-1 and J is TRBJ2-7, with 9 nucleotides matching TRBD1. This CDR3 spans 15 amino acids. Germline-derived CDR1 and CDR2 are MGHRA and YSYEKL. V lost 0 bases, J lost 7 bases, and 7 bases stayed unmatched. In DNA form, the CDR3 reads TGCGCCAGCAGCCAAGAGTCACAGGGGGCACGAGAGCAGTACTTC. This sequence encodes CASSQESQGAREQYF.